The 21 T cell receptor beta chains presented below share a single source sample, sequenced in a study of cytomegalovirus exposure and HLA in healthy donors. 60 Vbeta and 13 Jbeta primers were used in PCR. Clones were sequenced by immunoSEQ multiplex PCR, and TCRdb holds only the in-frame ones, with some missing. This table holds roughly 150,000 clones, more than 60% found once. Sequences were obtained from PBMCs. These TCRs come from a man aged 25-45 years in good health and CMV-seropositive.

V gene TRBV7-6 combines with J gene TRBJ1-1; D is uncertain. Germline CDR1 reads SGHVS; CDR2 reads FNYEAQ. The V end was cut by 5 bases, the J end by 0 bases, with 10 bases between. This CDR3 has 14 residues. CDR3 in DNA: TGTGCCAGCAGCGAAGACGGGGTGAACACTGAAGCTTTCTTT. This gives the protein CASSEDGVNTEAFF.

This clone has only a few counts. V usage is TRBV6-5 and J usage is TRBJ1-1, with 8 positions matching TRBD1. V shed 4 bases and J 8 bases; nucleotides not matched to a gene: 6. In germline, CDR1 is MNHEY, CDR2 SVGAGI. This CDR3 is built from 13 residues. The DNA for the CDR3 is TGTGCCAGCAGTTCTAATACAGGGGGAGAAGCTTTCTTT. Amino acid sequence: CASSSNTGGEAFF.

This clone was recorded a few times. The gene calls are TRBV6-1 and TRBJ1-1; possible D gene TRBD1, 5 bases. V was pared by 7 bases and J by 0 bases, with 12 bases between. The CDR3 totals 14 residues. Germline CDR1 and CDR2: MNHNS and SASEGT. The CDR3 nucleotides are TGTGCCAGCAAGGAGACAGTCATGAACACTGAAGCTTTCTTT. This encodes CASKETVMNTEAFF.

This clone has only a few counts. The gene calls are TRBV7-6 and TRBJ1-1; D is possibly TRBD1 (6 bases). Germline-derived CDR1 and CDR2 are SGHVS and FNYEAQ. With 5 bases removed from V and 6 bases from J, the gap between germline ends came to 16 bases. The CDR3 length is 14 residues. The CDR3 here is CASSPLTGRPEAFF. CDR3 sequence (DNA): TGTGCCAGCAGCCCGCTCACAGGGCGCCCTGAAGCTTTCTTT.

This chain joins TRBV19 and TRBJ2-4; possible D gene TRBD1, 7 bases. Trimming shortened V by 6 bases and J by 7 bases, and 13 bases separated the two germline ends. This CDR3 region has 13 residues. Germline lookup yields CDR1 LNHDA and CDR2 SQIVND (reference sequence). The chain's CDR3 is CASRAGQQNIQYF. CDR3 DNA: TGTGCCAGTAGGGCGGGACAGCAGAACATTCAGTACTTC.

The gene calls are TRBV4-1 and TRBJ1-2; 7 bases line up with TRBD1. The germline V gene has CDR1 MGHRA and CDR2 YSYEKL. The CDR3 runs to 15 residues. The ends lost 1 base at V and 5 bases at J; junction bases unmatched: 7. Here the CDR3 reads CASSQAGQKLYGYTF. The CDR3 bases are TGCGCCAGCAGCCAAGCGGGACAGAAGTTATATGGCTACACCTTC.

In this sample, this clone turned up a few times. The chain recombines TRBV28 with TRBJ1-1; D perhaps matches TRBD1 (6 bases). Trimming pared 1 base from V and 1 base from J, leaving 10 bases between. CDR1 is MDHEN and CDR2 is SYDVKM in the germline V gene. The CDR3 is 15 amino acids. The CDR3: CASSLSGTQNTEAFF. In DNA form, the CDR3 reads TGTGCCAGCAGTTTATCCGGGACACAGAACACTGAAGCTTTCTTT.

The CDR3 bases are TGCGCCAGCAGCTTTGGGGAGAGCCCCACAGATACGCAGTATTTT. Translated, it gives CASSFGESPTDTQYF. The V gene is TRBV5-1, the J gene TRBJ2-3; a possible D gene is TRBD2 (5 bases). The CDR3 is 15 amino acids. The ends were cut back, 2 bases at V and 2 bases at J, with 12 bases in the middle. Germline CDR1 SGHRS, CDR2 YFSETQ. Variable domain in full (rest from reference TRBV5-1 and TRBJ2-3): KAGVTQTPRYLIKTRGQQVTLSCSPISGHRSVSWYQQTPGQGLQFLFEYFSETQRNKGNFPGRFSGRQFSNSRSEMNVSTLELGDSALYLCASSFGESPTDTQYFGPGTRLTVL.

The chain is built from TRBV11-3 and TRBJ1-2; 9 bases align to TRBD1. V trimming: 0 bases; J trimming: 6 bases; junction bases outside the gene matches: 11. Germline-derived CDR1 and CDR2 are SGHNT and YENEEA. The CDR3 sequence is 17 residues long. The CDR3 spells CASSLDLYRDRVDGYTF. The DNA for the CDR3 is TGTGCCAGCAGCTTAGATCTATACCGGGACAGGGTAGATGGCTACACCTTC.

The chain has TRBV5-5 and TRBJ2-5; D ambiguous. V was clipped by 3 bases and J by 2 bases, with 8 bases between them. CDR1 is SGHKS and CDR2 is YYEKEE in the germline V gene (reference sequence). This CDR3 comprises 13 residues. The CDR3 DNA reads as TGTGCCAGCAGCTCGAGAGCACAAGAGACCCAGTACTTC. Residues: CASSSRAQETQYF.

In its sample, this clone was seen once. One end of the junction fails to match germline, which may point to a read error. Other DNA sequences in this specimen translate into the identical CDR3. The V and J genes are TRBV7-8 and TRBJ1-5; D possibly corresponds to TRBD1 (6 bases). This CDR3 has 14 amino acids. Germline CDR1 SGHVS, CDR2 FQNEAQ. CDR3 region: CASSAPGQNQPQHF. CDR3 in DNA: TGTGCCAGCAGCGCACCGGGACAAAATCAGCCTCAGCATTTT. Full variable domain (rest looked up from reference TRBV7-8 and TRBJ1-5): GAGVSQSPRYKVAKRGQDVALRCDPISGHVSLFWYQQALGQGPEFLTYFQNEAQLDKSGLPSDRFFAERPEGSVSTLKIQRTQQEDSAVYLCASSAPGQNQPQHFGDGTRLSIL.

The rearrangement uses TRBV30 and TRBJ1-5; TRBD1 matches at 9 bases. V dropped 2 bases and J dropped 3; count of bases not matched to a gene: 17. This CDR3 contains 19 residues. Germline V gene data show CDR1 as GTSNPN and CDR2 as SVGIG (reference sequence). The CDR3 bases are TGTGCCTGGAGTAGTGACAGGGGGTGGCAGCAATCCCACAATCAGCCCCAGCATTTT. Translated, it gives CAWSSDRGWQQSHNQPQHF.

The sample holds one count of this clone. The J gene is TRBJ2-7, the V gene TRBV18; D remains unclear. Trimming shortened V by 3 bases and J by 3 bases, and 6 bases separated the two germline ends. The CDR3 runs to 12 residues. Per germline, CDR1 KGHSH and CDR2 LQKENI. CDR3: CASSPQNYEQYF. DNA of the CDR3: TGTGCCAGCTCACCCCAGAACTACGAGCAGTACTTC.

This chain uses TRBV27 with TRBJ2-7; the D gene is possibly TRBD1 (5 bases). Germline CDR1 and CDR2: MNHEY and SMNVEV (reference sequence). The CDR3 sequence is 16 residues long. With 4 bases removed from V and 0 bases from J, the gap between germline ends came to 16 bases. CDR3: CASSSGSNRFSYEQYF. The CDR3 coding sequence is TGTGCCAGCAGTTCCGGTTCAAACAGGTTCTCCTACGAGCAGTACTTC.

This chain links TRBV6-6 with TRBJ2-5; TRBD1 aligns across 7 bases. V lost 5 bases, J lost 5 bases, and 5 bases stayed unmatched. CDR1 is MNHNY and CDR2 is SVGAGI in the germline V gene (reference sequence). The CDR3 is made up of 13 amino acids. CDR3 DNA sequence: TGTGCCAGCAGTCTCCAGGGGGTCGAGACCCAGTACTTC. Translating gives CASSLQGVETQYF.

CDR3 amino acids: CASISGDNTGELFF. As DNA, the CDR3 is TGTGCCAGCATAAGCGGGGACAACACCGGGGAGCTGTTTTTT. The gene calls are TRBV6-6 and TRBJ2-2, with TRBD2 identical over 7 bases. V lost 7 bases, J lost 2 bases, and 4 bases stayed unmatched. This CDR3 is 14 amino acids long. CDR1 and CDR2 from the germline V gene are MNHNY and SVGAGI (reference sequence).

This clone was seen a few times. This chain uses TRBV6-1 with TRBJ1-1; 11 bases match TRBD1. V lost 2 bases, J lost 8 bases, and 7 bases stayed unmatched. The CDR3 length is 15 residues. The V gene's germline CDR1 is MNHNS and CDR2 SASEGT. The CDR3 nucleotides are TGTGCCAGCAGTGAAAGGGGCGGGACAGGGGGGGAAGCTTTCTTT. Protein: CASSERGGTGGEAFF.

This clone was seen a handful of times. The genes are TRBV10-3 and TRBJ1-1, with 9 bases identical to TRBD1. The CDR3 is made up of 15 amino acids. The ends lost 6 bases at V and 1 base at J; junction bases unmatched: 6. Germline lookup yields CDR1 ENHRY and CDR2 SYGVKD. The CDR3: CAISPGDRENTEAFF. The CDR3 DNA sequence: TGTGCCATCAGCCCCGGGGACAGGGAGAACACTGAAGCTTTCTTT.

This chain connects TRBV6-1 to TRBJ1-2, with D possibly being TRBD1 (5 bases). The ends were cut back, 4 bases at V and 4 bases at J, with 28 bases in the middle. The CDR3 runs 19 residues. Germline CDR1 MNHNS, CDR2 SASEGT. In nucleotides, the CDR3 is TGTGCCAGCAGTGCGCCCCCCCTGGTCTCAAGGGGTCCCAGCTATGGCTACACCTTC. Residues: CASSAPPLVSRGPSYGYTF.

About this clone itself: This same CDR3 is encoded by further DNA sequences in the sample. The V call is TRBV18, the J call TRBJ1-1, with 8 bases identical to TRBD1. CDR3 size: 14 residues. Germline CDR1 is KGHSH and CDR2 is LQKENI. V gave up 6 bases and J gave up 2 bases; unmatched junction bases: 5. The CDR3 DNA reads as TGTGCCAGCTCCAGAGACAGGGGAAACACTGAAGCTTTCTTT. This gives the protein CASSRDRGNTEAFF.

This chain joins TRBV6-1 and TRBJ1-6, with D unclear. Germline V gene sequence: CDR1 MNHNS, CDR2 SASEGT. This CDR3 is 13 amino acids long. Trimming cost V 8 bases and J 7 bases, with 12 bases left between them. The CDR3 sequence: CASHLDTNSPLHF. CDR3 sequence (DNA): TGTGCCAGCCATCTCGACACCAATTCACCCCTCCACTTT.